This TCR beta chain was identified in a study of technical replicates of blood from a handful of donors (dated by TCRdb to about 2017). About this clone itself: The target of this receptor is not known. The sample holds no much larger clone one base away, and base qualities are not on file.

The germline V gene gives CDR1 as SGHRS and CDR2 as YFSETQ. V drops 4 bases and J drops 8 bases, leaving 17 bases in between. The CDR3 starts with the cysteine, ends with the phenylalanine, and has 14 residues. The entry retains the CDR3 DNA only, 42 bases that are in frame from base 1. Library construction relied on the immunoSEQ multiplex PCR assay. The clones in this table, taken by TCRdb from immuneACCESS, are in-frame only. Not every clone is retained; where verified, under half of the shortfall comes from an unresolved V gene, and the cause of the rest is unknown. The sample table holds tens of thousands of clones, of which approximately 91% were seen once. The top ten clonotypes cover roughly 5% of the sample.

This clonotype originated in a human donor in good health. Some clones in this sample may be carry-over from other donors' samples. The chain joins TRBV5-1 to TRBJ2-3; the D gene is perhaps TRBD1, from 6 matching bases. The sequencing input was PBMCs. In nucleotide form, the sequence is TGCGCCAGCAGCACAGGGACGAGGTCCCTTACGCAGTATTTT. Its amino acids are CASSTGTRSLTQYF.